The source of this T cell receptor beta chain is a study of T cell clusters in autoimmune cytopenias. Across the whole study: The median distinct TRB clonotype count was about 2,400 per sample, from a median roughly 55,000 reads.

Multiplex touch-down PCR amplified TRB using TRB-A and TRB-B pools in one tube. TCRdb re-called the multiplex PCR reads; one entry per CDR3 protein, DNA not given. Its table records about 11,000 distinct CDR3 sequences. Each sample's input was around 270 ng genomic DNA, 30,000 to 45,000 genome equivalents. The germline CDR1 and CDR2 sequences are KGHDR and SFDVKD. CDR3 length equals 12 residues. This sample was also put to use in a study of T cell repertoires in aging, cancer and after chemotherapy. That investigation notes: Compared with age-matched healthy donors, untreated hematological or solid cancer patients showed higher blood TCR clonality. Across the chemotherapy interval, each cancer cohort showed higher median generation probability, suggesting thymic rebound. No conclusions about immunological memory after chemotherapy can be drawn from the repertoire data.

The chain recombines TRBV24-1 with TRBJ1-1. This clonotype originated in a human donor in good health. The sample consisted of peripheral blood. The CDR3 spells CATSDLYGEAFF.